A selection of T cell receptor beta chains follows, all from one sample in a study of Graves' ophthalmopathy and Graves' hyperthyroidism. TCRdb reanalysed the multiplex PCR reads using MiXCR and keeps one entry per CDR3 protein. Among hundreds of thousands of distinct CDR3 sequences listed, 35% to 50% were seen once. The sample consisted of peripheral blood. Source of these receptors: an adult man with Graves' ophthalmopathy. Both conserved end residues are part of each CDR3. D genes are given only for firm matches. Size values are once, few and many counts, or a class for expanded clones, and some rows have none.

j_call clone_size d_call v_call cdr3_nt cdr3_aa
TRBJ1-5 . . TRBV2 TGTGCCAACAGTGACAGTAGCAATCAGCCCCAGCATTTT CANSDSSNQPQHF
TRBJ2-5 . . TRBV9 TGTGCCGGCAGCCCCTCACCCAAGGAGACCCAGTACTTC CAGSPSPKETQYF
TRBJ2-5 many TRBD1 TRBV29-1 TGCAGCGTTACGACAGGGGAGACCCAGTACTTC CSVTTGETQYF
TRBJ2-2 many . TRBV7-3 TGTGCCAGCAGCGCAACAGGGTCCACCGGGGAGCTGTTTTTT CASSATGSTGELFF
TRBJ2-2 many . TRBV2 TGTGCCAGCATAGGAATAGCGACGAACACCGGGGAGCTGTTTTTT CASIGIATNTGELFF
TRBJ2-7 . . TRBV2 TGTGCTAGTGGTAGCCTTCCGGGACCCTCGGTTAATGAGCAGTACTTC CASGSLPGPSVNEQYF
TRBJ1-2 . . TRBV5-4 TGTGCCAGCAGGCTTTATACTGACTATGGCTACACCTTC CASRLYTDYGYTF
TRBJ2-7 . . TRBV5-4 TGTGCCAGCAGCTACCGGGACCAAACCTACGAGCAGTACTTC CASSYRDQTYEQYF
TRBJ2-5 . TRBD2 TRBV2 TGTGCCAGCAGTTTATGGGGACTATCTGACCAAGAGACCCAGTACTTC CASSLWGLSDQETQYF
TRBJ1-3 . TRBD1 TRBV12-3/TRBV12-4 TGTGCCAGCAGGACGACAGGGGGTCTCTACACCATATATTTT CASRTTGGLYTIYF
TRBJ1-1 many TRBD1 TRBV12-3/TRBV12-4 TGTGCCAGCAGTCAACTGGGACAGTCCACTGAAGCTTTCTTT CASSQLGQSTEAFF
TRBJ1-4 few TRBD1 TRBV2 TGTGCCAGCAGTCTCCGGGACAGGGGGCGATATGAAAAACTGTTTTTT CASSLRDRGRYEKLFF
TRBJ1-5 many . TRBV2 TGTGCCAGCACACCTTACAGCAATCAGCCCCAGCATTTT CASTPYSNQPQHF
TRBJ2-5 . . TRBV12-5 TGTGCTAGTGGTTCCCCAGAACGCGGCGGAGCTCGGCGTGAGACCCAGTACTTC CASGSPERGGARRETQYF
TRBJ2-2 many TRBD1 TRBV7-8 TGTGCCAGCAGTCTCCTACAGGGGATCTCCGGGGAGCTGTTTTTT CASSLLQGISGELFF
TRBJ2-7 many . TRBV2 TGTGCCAGCAGTGAACCGCGGCTCTCCTACGAGCAGTACTTC CASSEPRLSYEQYF
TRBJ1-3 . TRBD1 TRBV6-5 TGTGCCAGCAGAACCGACAGGGTCGGTGGAAACACCATATATTTT CASRTDRVGGNTIYF
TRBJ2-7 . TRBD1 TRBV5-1 TGCGCCAGCAGCCTGGGACAGGGTGAAGTCTACGAGCAGTACTTC CASSLGQGEVYEQYF
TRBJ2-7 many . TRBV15 TGTGCCACCAGCAGAATCCGGGACAGGGCTACCCTTAGCGGGAGTCACGAGCAGTACTTC CATSRIRDRATLSGSHEQYF
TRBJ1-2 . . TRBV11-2 TGTGCCAGCAGCTTAGGTCAGGGGAGGCTCAACTATGGCTACACCTTC CASSLGQGRLNYGYTF
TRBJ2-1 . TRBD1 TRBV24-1 TGTGCCACCAGTGATTTGACAGGGGATGAGCAGTTCTTC CATSDLTGDEQFF
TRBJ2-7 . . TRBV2 TGTGCCAGCAGCCACAACAGGAGCTCCTACGAGCAGTACTTC CASSHNRSSYEQYF
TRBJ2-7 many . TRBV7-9 TGTGCCAGTACCGGGCCGAGATACGAGCAGTACTTC CASTGPRYEQYF
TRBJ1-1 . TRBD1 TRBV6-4 TGTGCCAGCAGTGACTCAGATCGGACAGGGGTGGATACTGAAGCTTTCTTT CASSDSDRTGVDTEAFF
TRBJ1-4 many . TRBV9 TGTGCCAGCAACAGGGTGGATGAAAAACTGTTTTTT CASNRVDEKLFF
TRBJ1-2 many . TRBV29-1 TGCAGCGTTGAGGGAGGCGCCTACACCTTC CSVEGGAYTF
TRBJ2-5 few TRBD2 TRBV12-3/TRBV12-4 TGTGCCAGCAGTTTCCGCGGGGGGGGGAAAGAGACCCAGTACTTC CASSFRGGGKETQYF
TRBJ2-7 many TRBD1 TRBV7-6 TGTGCCAGCAGCCCACAGGGGATGGTCGAGCAGTACTTC CASSPQGMVEQYF
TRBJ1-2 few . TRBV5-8 TGTGCCAGCAGCTTTACCATCCCTTACGTGCCCTACACCTTC CASSFTIPYVPYTF
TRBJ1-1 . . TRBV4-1 TGCGCCAGCAGCCACCTCCCCGGGGGGGCGAACACTGAAGCTTTCTTT CASSHLPGGANTEAFF
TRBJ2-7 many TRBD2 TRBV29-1 TGCAGCGTTGAAGGGGGCGCACAAGCGGGAGAATCCTACGAGCAGTACTTC CSVEGGAQAGESYEQYF
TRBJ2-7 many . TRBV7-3 TGTGCCAGCAGCGTGGACGGAGGCTACGAGCAGTACTTC CASSVDGGYEQYF
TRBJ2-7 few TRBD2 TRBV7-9 TGTGCCAGCAGCTTAGAACGCCTAGCGGGTTACGAGCAGTACTTC CASSLERLAGYEQYF
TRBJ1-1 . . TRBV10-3 TGTGCCATCAGACCGGACAGATCTGAAGCTTTCTTT CAIRPDRSEAFF
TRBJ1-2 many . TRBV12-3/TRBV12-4 TGTGCCAGCGGGCCCGGGCAGGCGGCTTCTAACTATGGCTACACCTTC CASGPGQAASNYGYTF
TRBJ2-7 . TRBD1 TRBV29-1 TGCAGCTCCTTGACAGGGGACGAGCAGTACTTC CSSLTGDEQYF
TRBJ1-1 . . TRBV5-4 TGTGCCGGCAGCTTCGGGGTGAACACTGAAGCTTTCTTT CAGSFGVNTEAFF
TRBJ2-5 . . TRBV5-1 TGCGCCAGTGGCTCCAGCGGCCAAGAGACCCAGTACTTC CASGSSGQETQYF
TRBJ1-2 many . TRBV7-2 TGTGCCAGCAGCTTACTTTCTCCAGGACAGAACTATGGCTACACCTTC CASSLLSPGQNYGYTF
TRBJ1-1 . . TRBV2 TGTGCCACCGCCAGGGGGAACACTGAAGCTTTCTTT CATARGNTEAFF
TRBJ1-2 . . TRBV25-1 TGTGCCAGCAGCGTTGATCGGGTTACCTATGGCTACACCTTC CASSVDRVTYGYTF
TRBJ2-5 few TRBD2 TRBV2 TGTGCCAGCAGAAAAGGACGGGAGGACATAAAGACCCAGTACTTC CASRKGREDIKTQYF
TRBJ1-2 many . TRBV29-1 TGCAGCGTTGGGGACGGACCCTATGGCTACACCTTC CSVGDGPYGYTF
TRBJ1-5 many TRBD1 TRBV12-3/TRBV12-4 TGTGCCAGCAGTCCAATCGGGACAGTACGCAATCAGCCCCAGCATTTT CASSPIGTVRNQPQHF
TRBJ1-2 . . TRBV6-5 TGTGCCAGCAGCAGAGGGGGGAAGGATGGCTACACCTTC CASSRGGKDGYTF
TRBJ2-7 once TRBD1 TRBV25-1 TGTGCCAGCAGCCGAGGACAGGGGGTGCAGGGAGCTCCCTACGAGCAGTACTTC CASSRGQGVQGAPYEQYF
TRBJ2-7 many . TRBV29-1 TGCAGCGTTAGGGGGGTATCCTACGAGCAGTACTTC CSVRGVSYEQYF
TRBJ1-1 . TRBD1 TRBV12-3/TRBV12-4 TGTGCCAGCATACCCCGGACAGGGTCGAACACTGAAGCTTTCTTT CASIPRTGSNTEAFF
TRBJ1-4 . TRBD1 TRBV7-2 TGTGCCAGCAGCTTGGGGGACAGGGTGGATGAAAAACTGTTTTTT CASSLGDRVDEKLFF
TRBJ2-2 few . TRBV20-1 TGCAGTGCGCCAACTGGACGAGCGACCGGGGAGCTGTTTTTT CSAPTGRATGELFF
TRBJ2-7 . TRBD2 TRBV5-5 TGTGCCAGCAGCTTGGCTTTGACTAGCGGTTCTTCCTACGAGCAGTACTTC CASSLALTSGSSYEQYF
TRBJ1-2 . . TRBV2 TGTGCCAGCGGCCGTAGTCAAAATCCAGACTACACCTTC CASGRSQNPDYTF
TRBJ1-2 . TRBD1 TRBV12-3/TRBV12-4 TGTGCCAGCGCCGCGACAGGGGCCAGCTATGGCTACACCTTC CASAATGASYGYTF
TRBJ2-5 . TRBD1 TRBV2 TGTGCCGGCAGTGAAGCGCAGGGGGACCCGCAGCAGGAGACCCAGTACTTC CAGSEAQGDPQQETQYF
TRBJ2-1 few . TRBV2 TGTGCCAGCAGTGAACAGGGTTATGAGCAGTTCTTC CASSEQGYEQFF
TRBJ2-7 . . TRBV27 TGTGCCAGCAGTTTAAAATCCACCTACGAGCAGTACTTC CASSLKSTYEQYF